The rows below give T cell receptor beta chains drawn from one sample of a study of blood T cells in healthy people across ages. TCRdb processed the 5' RACE reads anew with MiXCR; each CDR3 protein has one entry. The table lists roughly 730,000 distinct CDR3 sequences, more than 55% of them singletons. Sequencing was done on a sample of blood. The origin of the receptors is a man in his forties or fifties in good health. Both conserved end residues are part of each CDR3. A D gene is named only where the DNA matches it firmly. The size of a clone is reported for some rows only, either as once, few or many, or as a class for expanded clones.

V	size	J	D	CDR3	DNA
TRBV11-2	many	TRBJ2-7	TRBD1	CASSLAGQGGEQYF	TGTGCCAGCAGCTTAGCCGGACAGGGAGGCGAGCAGTACTTC
TRBV27	.	TRBJ1-1	TRBD1	CASSRTGLYTEAFF	TGTGCCAGCAGCCGGACAGGGTTATACACTGAAGCTTTCTTT
TRBV5-5	.	TRBJ2-7	.	CASSLGQGSFYEQYF	TGTGCCAGCAGCTTGGGGCAGGGAAGTTTCTACGAGCAGTACTTC
TRBV9	few	TRBJ1-2	TRBD1	CASSDLQGAEGYTF	TGTGCCAGCAGCGACTTACAGGGGGCTGAAGGCTACACCTTC
TRBV6-5	.	TRBJ1-1	.	CASSPGSWSTEAFF	TGTGCCAGCAGTCCAGGGAGTTGGAGCACTGAAGCTTTCTTT
TRBV5-1	.	TRBJ2-3	TRBD2	CASSAGLADMQYF	TGCGCCAGCAGCGCCGGACTAGCGGATATGCAGTATTTT
TRBV4-2	.	TRBJ2-3	.	CTSSQRTGTDTQYF	TGTACCAGCAGCCAGAGAACCGGCACAGATACGCAGTATTTT
TRBV29-1	.	TRBJ2-1	.	CSVGSVYNEQFF	TGCAGCGTTGGTTCAGTTTACAATGAGCAGTTCTTC
TRBV12-3/TRBV12-4	.	TRBJ2-3	.	CASWSIFTDTQYF	TGTGCCAGCTGGAGCATATTCACAGATACGCAGTATTTT
TRBV28	.	TRBJ2-4	.	CASSPPGGTKNIQYF	TGTGCCAGCAGCCCCCCGGGGGGCACCAAAAACATTCAGTACTTC
TRBV29-1	.	TRBJ2-1	.	CSVEPPGGKVREQFF	TGCAGCGTTGAACCGCCTGGGGGAAAAGTGCGGGAGCAGTTCTTC
TRBV6-1	few	TRBJ2-6	.	CASRLSAGLSSGANVLTF	TGTGCCAGCCGATTGTCGGCAGGGCTAAGCTCTGGGGCCAACGTCCTGACTTTC
TRBV20-1	.	TRBJ2-3	TRBD2	CSARFPGTMRHEDTQYF	TGCAGTGCTAGATTCCCCGGGACTATGAGGCATGAAGATACGCAGTATTTT
TRBV5-1	.	TRBJ1-2	.	CASSLVSAAGVTDGYTF	TGCGCCAGCAGCTTGGTTTCCGCGGCAGGGGTTACGGATGGCTACACCTTC
TRBV4-1	.	TRBJ2-1	TRBD2	CASSQGGGRGSYNEQFF	TGCGCCAGCAGCCAAGGGGGAGGGAGGGGCTCCTACAATGAGCAGTTCTTC
TRBV11-2	.	TRBJ1-1	.	CASSTTGSTEAFF	TGTGCCAGCAGCACCACCGGGAGCACTGAAGCTTTCTTT
TRBV10-3	.	TRBJ1-1	.	CAIRTSSGTEAFF	TGTGCCATCCGGACAAGTTCGGGCACTGAAGCTTTCTTT
TRBV4-2	.	TRBJ1-5	.	CASSPTAIDNQPQHF	TGTGCCAGCAGCCCGACAGCTATTGACAATCAGCCCCAGCATTTT
TRBV6-2/TRBV6-3	.	TRBJ2-3	.	CASSYTANRAAPGEDTQYF	TGTGCCAGCAGTTATACGGCGAACCGGGCGGCCCCCGGGGAAGATACGCAGTATTTT
TRBV5-5	.	TRBJ2-3	TRBD1	CASSFPRQGASTDTQYF	TGTGCCAGCAGCTTTCCTCGACAGGGGGCTAGCACAGATACGCAGTATTTT
TRBV28	.	TRBJ2-3	TRBD2	CASSLLAGGPDTQYF	TGTGCCAGCAGTTTGCTAGCGGGAGGCCCAGATACGCAGTATTTT
TRBV6-2/TRBV6-3	.	TRBJ2-6	TRBD2	CASSPQREAGANVLTF	TGTGCCAGCAGCCCCCAGCGGGAAGCCGGGGCCAACGTCCTGACTTTC
TRBV7-3	.	TRBJ2-2	.	CASSIDVNTGELFF	TGTGCCAGCAGCATAGACGTGAACACCGGGGAGCTGTTTTTT
TRBV13	.	TRBJ2-1	.	CASSLILSYNEQFF	TGTGCCAGCAGCTTGATCCTATCCTACAATGAGCAGTTCTTC
TRBV29-1	few	TRBJ2-7	.	CSVEDLRYEQYF	TGCAGCGTTGAAGATCTGAGATACGAGCAGTACTTC
TRBV10-3	.	TRBJ1-5	TRBD1	CAISAGTGGNQPQHF	TGTGCCATCAGTGCGGGGACAGGGGGCAATCAGCCCCAGCATTTT
TRBV4-3	.	TRBJ2-3	TRBD2	CASSQELSSGSTDTQYF	TGCGCCAGCAGCCAAGAATTGTCTAGCGGTAGCACAGATACGCAGTATTTT
TRBV9	few	TRBJ2-1	.	CASSPLGVASNEQFF	TGTGCCAGCAGCCCCCTAGGAGTCGCGTCCAATGAGCAGTTCTTC
TRBV27	many	TRBJ2-3	TRBD2	CASKGTSASTSTDTQYF	TGTGCCAGCAAGGGGACTAGCGCGTCTACTAGCACAGATACGCAGTATTTT
TRBV7-2	.	TRBJ2-3	.	CASSLSPGETDTQYF	TGTGCCAGCAGCTTGTCCCCGGGGGAGACAGATACGCAGTATTTT
TRBV18	.	TRBJ2-5	TRBD2	CASTQREAETQYF	TGTGCCAGCACCCAGCGGGAGGCGGAGACCCAGTACTTC
TRBV5-1	.	TRBJ2-1	.	CASSLTVGGGLAYNEQFF	TGCGCCAGCAGCTTGACGGTGGGCGGAGGGCTTGCGTACAATGAGCAGTTCTTC
TRBV28	few	TRBJ2-3	TRBD1	CASSPGTDLLDTQYF	TGTGCCAGCAGCCCCGGGACAGACCTTCTCGATACGCAGTATTTT
TRBV28	few	TRBJ2-7	TRBD1	CASTPPGQGKQYF	TGTGCCAGCACCCCTCCGGGACAGGGGAAGCAGTACTTC
TRBV4-3	.	TRBJ2-1	TRBD2	CASSPRGLAGVGSYNEQFF	TGCGCCAGCAGCCCGAGGGGACTAGCGGGAGTGGGCTCCTACAATGAGCAGTTCTTC
TRBV6-2/TRBV6-3	.	TRBJ2-7	TRBD2	CASSYSPGLAVSYEQYF	TGTGCCAGCAGTTATTCCCCGGGACTAGCGGTATCCTACGAGCAGTACTTC
TRBV4-1	.	TRBJ2-3	.	CASSQDRAGLVVVGTQYF	TGCGCCAGCAGCCAAGACAGGGCAGGTCTGGTTGTTGTAGGTACGCAGTATTTT
TRBV12-3/TRBV12-4	.	TRBJ2-2	.	CASGQGTGELFF	TGTGCCAGCGGCCAGGGGACCGGGGAGCTGTTTTTT
TRBV20-1	.	TRBJ2-3	.	CSARGQGRETDTQYF	TGCAGTGCTAGAGGCCAGGGAAGGGAGACAGATACGCAGTATTTT
TRBV7-2	.	TRBJ1-6	TRBD1	CASSSQTGVAYNSPLHF	TGTGCCAGCAGCTCCCAGACAGGGGTTGCCTATAATTCACCCCTCCACTTT
TRBV27	few	TRBJ1-4	.	CASRSRVGQNDNEKLFF	TGTGCCAGCCGATCCCGGGTGGGCCAGAACGATAATGAAAAACTGTTTTTT
TRBV5-1	few	TRBJ2-7	TRBD2	CASKLADLGEQYF	TGCGCCAGCAAGCTAGCGGATCTGGGAGAGCAGTACTTC
TRBV5-1	once	TRBJ2-3	.	CASSLVSDRTDTQYF	TGCGCCAGCAGCTTGGTTTCGGACCGCACAGATACGCAGTATTTT
TRBV15	many	TRBJ2-7	.	CATSRDEIYEQYF	TGTGCCACCAGCAGAGATGAAATCTACGAGCAGTACTTC
TRBV9	.	TRBJ2-5	TRBD2	CASSPQRGGVETQYF	TGTGCCAGCAGCCCCCAGCGGGGGGGCGTGGAGACCCAGTACTTC
TRBV12-3/TRBV12-4	.	TRBJ2-5	.	CASSEGGEEETQYF	TGTGCCAGCAGTGAGGGGGGGGAAGAAGAGACCCAGTACTTC
TRBV20-1	few	TRBJ2-7	.	CSAQSRKPYEQYF	TGCAGTGCCCAAAGCCGTAAACCCTACGAGCAGTACTTC
TRBV3-1	.	TRBJ1-2	.	CASSPLGQGGYGYTF	TGTGCCAGCAGCCCCCTCGGGCAGGGTGGCTATGGCTACACCTTC
TRBV29-1	.	TRBJ1-4	.	CSVEGRTNNEKLFF	TGCAGCGTTGAAGGCAGGACTAACAATGAAAAACTGTTTTTT
TRBV20-1	.	TRBJ1-1	TRBD1	CSARPQGQGLYTEAFF	TGCAGTGCTAGACCTCAGGGACAGGGATTATACACTGAAGCTTTCTTT
TRBV29-1	few	TRBJ1-2	.	CSVRPTGGGYTF	TGCAGCGTGCGACCGACAGGAGGAGGCTACACCTTC
TRBV29-1	.	TRBJ2-7	TRBD2	CSGSGGITYEQYF	TGCAGCGGCTCGGGAGGGATTACCTACGAGCAGTACTTC
TRBV20-1	few	TRBJ2-1	TRBD2	CSARDGAGDNNEQFF	TGCAGTGCTAGAGATGGTGCGGGGGATAACAATGAGCAGTTCTTC
TRBV20-1	.	TRBJ2-7	.	CSARAQSRWYEQYF	TGCAGTGCTAGGGCTCAGTCCCGCTGGTACGAGCAGTACTTC
TRBV7-2	once	TRBJ2-3	TRBD2	CASSPWGGLTDTQYF	TGTGCCAGCAGCCCCTGGGGGGGATTGACAGATACGCAGTATTTT